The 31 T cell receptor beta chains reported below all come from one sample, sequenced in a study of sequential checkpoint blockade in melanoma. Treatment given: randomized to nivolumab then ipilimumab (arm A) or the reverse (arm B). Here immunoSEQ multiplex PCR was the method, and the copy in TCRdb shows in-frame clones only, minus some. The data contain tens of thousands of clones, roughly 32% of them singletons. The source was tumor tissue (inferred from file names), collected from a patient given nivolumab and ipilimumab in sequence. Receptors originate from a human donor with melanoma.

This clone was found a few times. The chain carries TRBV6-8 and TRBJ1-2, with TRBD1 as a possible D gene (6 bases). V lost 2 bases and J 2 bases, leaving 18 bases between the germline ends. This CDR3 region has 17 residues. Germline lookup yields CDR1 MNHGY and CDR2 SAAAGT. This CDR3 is CASSYLQQGLKNYGYTF. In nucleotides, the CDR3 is TGTGCCAGCAGTTACCTCCAACAGGGTCTGAAGAACTATGGCTACACCTTC.

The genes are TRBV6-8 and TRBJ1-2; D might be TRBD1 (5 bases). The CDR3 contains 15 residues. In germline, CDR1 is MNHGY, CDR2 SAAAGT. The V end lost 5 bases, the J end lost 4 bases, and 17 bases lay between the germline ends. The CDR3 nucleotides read TGTGCCAGCAGTGAGGCCGGGGCCCCAAGCTATGGCTACACCTTC. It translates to CASSEAGAPSYGYTF.

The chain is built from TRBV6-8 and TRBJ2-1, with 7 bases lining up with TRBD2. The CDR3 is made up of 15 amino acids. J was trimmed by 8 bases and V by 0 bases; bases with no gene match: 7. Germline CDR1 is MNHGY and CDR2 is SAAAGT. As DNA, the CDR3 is TGTGCCAGCAGTTACTCTATTAGCGGGTCGGATGAGCAGTTCTTC. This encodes CASSYSISGSDEQFF.

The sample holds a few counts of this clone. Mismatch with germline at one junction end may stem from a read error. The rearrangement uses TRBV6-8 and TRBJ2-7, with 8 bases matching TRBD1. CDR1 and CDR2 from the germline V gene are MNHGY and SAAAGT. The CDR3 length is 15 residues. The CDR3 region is CAISDSRTGFSEQYF. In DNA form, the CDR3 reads TGTGCCATCAGTGACTCAAGGACAGGGTTTAGCGAGCAGTACTTC.

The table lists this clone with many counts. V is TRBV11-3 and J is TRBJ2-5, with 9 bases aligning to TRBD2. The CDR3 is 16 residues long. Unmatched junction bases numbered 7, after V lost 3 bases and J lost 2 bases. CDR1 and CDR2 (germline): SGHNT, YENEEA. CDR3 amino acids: CASSFSVAGGQETQYF. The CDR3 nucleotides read TGTGCCAGCAGCTTTTCGGTGGCGGGGGGGCAAGAGACCCAGTACTTC.

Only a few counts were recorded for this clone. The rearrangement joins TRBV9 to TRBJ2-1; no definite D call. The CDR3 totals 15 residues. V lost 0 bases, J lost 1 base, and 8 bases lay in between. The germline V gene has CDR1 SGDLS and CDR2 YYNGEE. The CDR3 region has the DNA TGTGCCAGCAGCGTAGGTATAAGTTCCTACAATGAGCAGTTCTTC. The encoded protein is CASSVGISSYNEQFF.

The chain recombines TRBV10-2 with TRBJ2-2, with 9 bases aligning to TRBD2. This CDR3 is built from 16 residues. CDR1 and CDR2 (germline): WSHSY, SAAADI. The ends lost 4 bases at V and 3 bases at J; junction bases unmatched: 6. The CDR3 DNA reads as TGCGCCAGCAGTGTTAGCGGGAGTAGTTACACCGGGGAGCTGTTTTTT. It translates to CASSVSGSSYTGELFF.

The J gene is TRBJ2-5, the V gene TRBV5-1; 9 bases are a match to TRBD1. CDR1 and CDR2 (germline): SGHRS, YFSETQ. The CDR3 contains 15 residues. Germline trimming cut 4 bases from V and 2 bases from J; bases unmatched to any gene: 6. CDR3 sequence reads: CASSATGGRQETQYF. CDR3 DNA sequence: TGCGCCAGCAGCGCCACAGGGGGCCGTCAAGAGACCCAGTACTTC. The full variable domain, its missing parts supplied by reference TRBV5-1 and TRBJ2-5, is KAGVTQTPRYLIKTRGQQVTLSCSPISGHRSVSWYQQTPGQGLQFLFEYFSETQRNKGNFPGRFSGRQFSNSRSEMNVSTLELGDSALYLCASSATGGRQETQYFGPGTRLLVL.

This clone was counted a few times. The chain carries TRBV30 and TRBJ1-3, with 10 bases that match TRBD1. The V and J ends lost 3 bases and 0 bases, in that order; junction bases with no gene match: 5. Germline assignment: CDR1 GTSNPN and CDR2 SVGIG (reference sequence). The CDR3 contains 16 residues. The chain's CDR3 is CAWRKTGGASGNTIYF. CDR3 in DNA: TGTGCCTGGAGAAAGACAGGGGGCGCCTCTGGAAACACCATATATTTT.

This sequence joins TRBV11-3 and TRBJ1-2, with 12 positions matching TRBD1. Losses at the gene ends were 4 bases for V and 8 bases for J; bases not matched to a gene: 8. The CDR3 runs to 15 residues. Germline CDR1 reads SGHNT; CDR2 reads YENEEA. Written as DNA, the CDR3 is TGTGCCAGCAGCTGGTCCGGGACAGGGGGCTCAGGCTACACCTTC. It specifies CASSWSGTGGSGYTF.

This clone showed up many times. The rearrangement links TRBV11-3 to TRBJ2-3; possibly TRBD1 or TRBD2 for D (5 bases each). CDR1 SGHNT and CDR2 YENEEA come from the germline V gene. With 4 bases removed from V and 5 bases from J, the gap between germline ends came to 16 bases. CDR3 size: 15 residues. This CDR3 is CASSSGPLPGDTQYF. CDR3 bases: TGTGCCAGCAGCTCGGGACCACTACCGGGAGATACGCAGTATTTT.

In DNA form, the CDR3 reads TGTGCCAGTAGAACTTTCCGGACAGGGGGCGATTACACTGAAGCTTTCTTT. It yields the protein CASRTFRTGGDYTEAFF. The gene calls are TRBV19 and TRBJ1-1; 11 nucleotides align to TRBD1. This CDR3 is 17 amino acids long. Trimming at V came to 6 bases and at J to 3 bases, leaving 12 bases not matched to a gene. Germline assignment: CDR1 LNHDA and CDR2 SQIVND (reference sequence).

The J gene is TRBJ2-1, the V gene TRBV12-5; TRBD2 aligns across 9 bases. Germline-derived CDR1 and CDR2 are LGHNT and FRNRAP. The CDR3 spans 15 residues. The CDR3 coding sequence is TGTGCCAGCACCTTTAGCGGGGGAGTTTACAATGAGCAGTTCTTC. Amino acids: CASTFSGGVYNEQFF.

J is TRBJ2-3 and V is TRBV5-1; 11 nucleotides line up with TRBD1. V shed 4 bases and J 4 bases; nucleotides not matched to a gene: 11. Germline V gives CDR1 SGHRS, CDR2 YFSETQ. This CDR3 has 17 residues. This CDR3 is CASSRTGGGGSSDTQYF. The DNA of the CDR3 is TGCGCCAGCAGCAGGACAGGGGGCGGCGGGAGCTCAGATACGCAGTATTTT.

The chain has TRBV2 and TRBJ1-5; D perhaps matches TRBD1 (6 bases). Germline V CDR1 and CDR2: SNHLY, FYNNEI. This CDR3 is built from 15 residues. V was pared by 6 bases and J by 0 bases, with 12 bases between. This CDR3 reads CASRGQPYSNQPQHF. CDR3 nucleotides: TGTGCCAGCAGAGGACAGCCTTATAGCAATCAGCCCCAGCATTTT.

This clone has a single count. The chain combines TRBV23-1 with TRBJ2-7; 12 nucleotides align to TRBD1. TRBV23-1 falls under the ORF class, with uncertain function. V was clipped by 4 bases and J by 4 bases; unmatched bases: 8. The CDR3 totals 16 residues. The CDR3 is CASSLTRDRGRYEQYF. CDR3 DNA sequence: TGCGCCAGCAGTCTTACACGGGACAGGGGGCGGTACGAGCAGTACTTC.

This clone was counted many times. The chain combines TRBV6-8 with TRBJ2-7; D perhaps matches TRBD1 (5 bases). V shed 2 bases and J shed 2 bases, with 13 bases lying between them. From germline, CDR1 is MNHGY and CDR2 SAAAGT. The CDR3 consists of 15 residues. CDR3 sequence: CASSYRSRVTYEQYF. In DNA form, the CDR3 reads TGTGCCAGCAGTTACAGGAGCAGGGTAACCTACGAGCAGTACTTC.

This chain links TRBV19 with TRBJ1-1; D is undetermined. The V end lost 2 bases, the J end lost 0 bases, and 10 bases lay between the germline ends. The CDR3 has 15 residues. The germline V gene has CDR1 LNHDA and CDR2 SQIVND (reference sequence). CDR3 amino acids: CASSIWAGMNTEAFF. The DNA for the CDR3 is TGTGCCAGTAGTATATGGGCAGGAATGAACACTGAAGCTTTCTTT.

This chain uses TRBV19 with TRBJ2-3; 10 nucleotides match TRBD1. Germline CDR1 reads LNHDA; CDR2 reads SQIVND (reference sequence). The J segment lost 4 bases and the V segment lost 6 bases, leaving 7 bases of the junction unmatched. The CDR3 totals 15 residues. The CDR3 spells CASRRQGAIADTQYF. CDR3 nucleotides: TGTGCCAGTAGACGACAGGGGGCAATAGCAGATACGCAGTATTTT.

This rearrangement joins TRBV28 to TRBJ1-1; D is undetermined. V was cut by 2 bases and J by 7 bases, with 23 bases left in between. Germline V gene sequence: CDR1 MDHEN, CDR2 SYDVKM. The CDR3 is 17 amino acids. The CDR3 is CASSLRKTAGVGYEAFF. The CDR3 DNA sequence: TGTGCCAGCAGTTTAAGGAAAACGGCTGGGGTGGGGTATGAAGCTTTCTTT. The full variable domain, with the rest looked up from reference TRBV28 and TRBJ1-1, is DVKVTQSSRYLVKRTGEKVFLECVQDMDHENMFWYRQDPGLGLRLIYFSYDVKMKEKGDIPEGYSVSREKKERFSLILESASTNQTSMYLCASSLRKTAGVGYEAFFGQGTRLTVV.

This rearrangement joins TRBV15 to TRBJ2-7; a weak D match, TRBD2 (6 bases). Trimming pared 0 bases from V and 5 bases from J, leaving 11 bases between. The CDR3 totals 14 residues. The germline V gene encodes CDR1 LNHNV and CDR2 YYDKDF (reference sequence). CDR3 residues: CATSRDRGGHEQYF. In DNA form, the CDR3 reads TGTGCCACCAGCAGAGATCGGGGAGGTCACGAGCAGTACTTC. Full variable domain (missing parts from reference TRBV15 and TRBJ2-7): DAMVIQNPRYQVTQFGKPVTLSCSQTLNHNVMYWYQQKSSQAPKLLFHYYDKDFNNEADTPDNFQSRRPNTSFCFLDIRSPGLGDTAMYLCATSRDRGGHEQYFGPGTRLTVT.

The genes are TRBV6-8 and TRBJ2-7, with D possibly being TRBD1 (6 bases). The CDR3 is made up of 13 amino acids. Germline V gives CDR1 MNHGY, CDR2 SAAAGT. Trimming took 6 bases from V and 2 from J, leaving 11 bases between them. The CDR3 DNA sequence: TGTGCCAGCAGGGGGACATCACCCTACGAGCAGTACTTC. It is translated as CASRGTSPYEQYF.

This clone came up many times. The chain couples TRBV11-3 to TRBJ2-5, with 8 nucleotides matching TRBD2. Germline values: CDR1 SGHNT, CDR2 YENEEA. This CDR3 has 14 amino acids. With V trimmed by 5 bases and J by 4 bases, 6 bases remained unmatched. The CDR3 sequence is CASSEGLASETQYF. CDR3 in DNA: TGTGCCAGCAGCGAAGGACTAGCCTCAGAGACCCAGTACTTC. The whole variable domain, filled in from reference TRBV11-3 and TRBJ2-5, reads EAGVVQSPRYKIIEKKQPVAFWCNPISGHNTLYWYLQNLGQGPELLIRYENEEAVDDSQLPKDRFSAERLKGVDSTLKIQPAELGDSAVYLCASSEGLASETQYFGPGTRLLVL.

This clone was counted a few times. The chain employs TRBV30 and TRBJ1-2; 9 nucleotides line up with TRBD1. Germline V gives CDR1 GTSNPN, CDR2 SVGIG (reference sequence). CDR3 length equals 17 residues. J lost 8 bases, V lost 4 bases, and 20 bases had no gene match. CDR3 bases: TGTGCCTGGATTTCCGGGACAGGGTTTAAAAGTTCGGGAGGCTACACCTTC. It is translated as CAWISGTGFKSSGGYTF.

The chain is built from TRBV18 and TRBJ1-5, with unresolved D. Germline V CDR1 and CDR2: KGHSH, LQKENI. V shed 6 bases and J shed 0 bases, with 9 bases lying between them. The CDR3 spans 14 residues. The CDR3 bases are TGTGCCAGCTCGCCGACGGATAGCAATCAGCCCCAGCATTTT. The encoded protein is CASSPTDSNQPQHF. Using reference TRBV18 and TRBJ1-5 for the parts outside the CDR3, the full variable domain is NAGVMQNPRHLVRRRGQEARLRCSPMKGHSHVYWYRQLPEEGLKFMVYLQKENIIDESGMPKERFSAEFPKEGPSILRIQQVVRGDSAAYFCASSPTDSNQPQHFGDGTRLSIL.

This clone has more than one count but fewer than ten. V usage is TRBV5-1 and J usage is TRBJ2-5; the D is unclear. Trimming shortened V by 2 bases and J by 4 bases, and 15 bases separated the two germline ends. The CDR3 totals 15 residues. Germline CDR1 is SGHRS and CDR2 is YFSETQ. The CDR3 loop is CASSFHGAQGETQYF. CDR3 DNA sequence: TGCGCCAGCAGCTTCCACGGCGCTCAAGGAGAGACCCAGTACTTC.

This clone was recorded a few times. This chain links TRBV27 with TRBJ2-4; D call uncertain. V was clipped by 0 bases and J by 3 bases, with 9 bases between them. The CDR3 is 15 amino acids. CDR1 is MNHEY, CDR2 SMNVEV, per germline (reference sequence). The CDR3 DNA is TGTGCCAGCAGTTTATCGAGCACACTCAAAAACATTCAGTACTTC. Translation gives CASSLSSTLKNIQYF.

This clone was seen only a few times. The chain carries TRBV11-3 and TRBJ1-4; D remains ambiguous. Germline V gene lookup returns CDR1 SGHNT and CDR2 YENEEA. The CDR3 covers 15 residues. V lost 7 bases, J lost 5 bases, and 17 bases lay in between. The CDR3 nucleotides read TGTGCCAGCACGTGGACGGAGGGTTACAATGAAAAACTGTTTTTT. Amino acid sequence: CASTWTEGYNEKLFF.

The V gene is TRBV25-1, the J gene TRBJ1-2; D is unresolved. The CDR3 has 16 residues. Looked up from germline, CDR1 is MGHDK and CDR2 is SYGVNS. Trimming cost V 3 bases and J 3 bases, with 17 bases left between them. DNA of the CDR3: TGTGCCAGCAGTGACTCATACAGACAAACTCACTATGGCTACACCTTC. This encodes CASSDSYRQTHYGYTF.

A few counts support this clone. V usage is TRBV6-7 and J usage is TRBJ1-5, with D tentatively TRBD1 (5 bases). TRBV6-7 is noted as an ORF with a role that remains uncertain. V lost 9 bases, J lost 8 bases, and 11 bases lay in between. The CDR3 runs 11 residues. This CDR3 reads CASRDFEPQHF. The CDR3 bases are TGTGCCAGTAGGGACTTTGAGCCCCAGCATTTT.

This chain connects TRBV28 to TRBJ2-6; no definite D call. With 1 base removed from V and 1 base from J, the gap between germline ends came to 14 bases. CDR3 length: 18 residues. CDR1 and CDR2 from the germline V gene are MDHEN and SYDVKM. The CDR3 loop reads CASSLYPQYGSGANVLTF. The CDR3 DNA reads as TGTGCCAGCAGTTTATATCCCCAATACGGATCTGGGGCCAACGTCCTGACTTTC.